This T cell receptor beta chain was identified during a study of blood T cell repertoires in COVID-19 (dated by TCRdb to between 2020 and 2021). As for the study more broadly: Samples from collaborators originated in the United States, Italy and Spain and spanned both the acute and convalescent phases of COVID-19. The material from the prospective study consisted of cDNA or gDNA derived from T cells, B-cell-depleted T cells, or PBMCs. Deeply sampled blood TCRbeta repertoires from subjects exposed to, actively infected with, or recovered from COVID-19 were included in the dataset. The repertoires were made available in a free public database intended to serve as a resource for research on the immune response to SARS-CoV-2. Samples came from the ongoing ImmuneRACE study (first 160 participants) plus 1,254 subjects from 6 global collaborators. The sample metadata nearly always contained a de-identified subject ID, COVID-19 status, age in years and sex. Where available, HLA class I and class II types were obtained from metadata supplied by the sample provider rather than from assay-based typing.

TCRbeta CDR3 regions were amplified from genomic DNA using the immunoSEQ Assay, a bias-controlled multiplex PCR. In the authors' own workflow: The number of nucleated cells in each sample was estimated by amplification of reference gene primers within the assay. To quantify the absolute abundance of each unique TCRbeta CDR3 rearrangement, sequence reads were collapsed and filtered. For each sample, productive Simpson clonality was calculated as the square root of Simpson's diversity index across productive rearrangements. The clones in this table, taken by TCRdb from immuneACCESS, are in-frame only. Not every clone is retained; where verified, under half of the shortfall comes from an unresolved V gene, and the cause of the rest is unknown. The V and J calls and clone size come from that table; D and trimming were worked out from the DNA. In this sample the table shows roughly 170,000 clones, more than 70% of which occur a single time. The ten biggest clones cover less than 4.5% of the sample.

Points the paper makes about the study in general: Clinical and demographic metadata were provided uncurated, with the amount varying by source and participant.

On this clone itself: Its cognate antigen has yet to be identified. Base qualities are missing; no much larger clone stands one base away. The same CDR3 is also encoded by other DNA sequences in this sample.

In the prospective study, participants were about 18 to 89 years old, resided in fewer than 25 geographic areas of the United States, and were enrolled through a virtual design. Cohort assignment in the prospective study relied on participant-reported clinical history from a screening survey and a study questionnaire. Mobile phlebotomists in the prospective study collected whole blood, serum and a nasopharyngeal or oropharyngeal swab from every participant. Prospective study participants could optionally give additional blood draws and questionnaires over an approximately 2-month period. Prospective study blood samples were shipped either frozen or at room temperature before DNA extraction. CDR1 and CDR2, per the germline V gene, are SGHRS and YFSETQ. V and J are truncated by 2 bases and 3 bases respectively, leaving an intervening sequence of 8 bases. The CDR3 covers 13 residues, taking in both the cysteine and the phenylalanine. Only the CDR3 DNA is retained, 39 bases long and in frame from the first base.

The rearrangement joined TRBV5-1 to TRBJ1-2; 6 matching bases give a weak D call of TRBD1. This receptor was obtained from a woman aged 45-65 years in a cohort exposed to, infected with or recovered from COVID-19 (not recorded which). The sample was PBMCs or T cells enriched from blood (not recorded which). The sequence in DNA is TGCGCCAGCAGCTTAGCAGGGGACTATGGCTACACCTTC. Translation gives CASSLAGDYGYTF.